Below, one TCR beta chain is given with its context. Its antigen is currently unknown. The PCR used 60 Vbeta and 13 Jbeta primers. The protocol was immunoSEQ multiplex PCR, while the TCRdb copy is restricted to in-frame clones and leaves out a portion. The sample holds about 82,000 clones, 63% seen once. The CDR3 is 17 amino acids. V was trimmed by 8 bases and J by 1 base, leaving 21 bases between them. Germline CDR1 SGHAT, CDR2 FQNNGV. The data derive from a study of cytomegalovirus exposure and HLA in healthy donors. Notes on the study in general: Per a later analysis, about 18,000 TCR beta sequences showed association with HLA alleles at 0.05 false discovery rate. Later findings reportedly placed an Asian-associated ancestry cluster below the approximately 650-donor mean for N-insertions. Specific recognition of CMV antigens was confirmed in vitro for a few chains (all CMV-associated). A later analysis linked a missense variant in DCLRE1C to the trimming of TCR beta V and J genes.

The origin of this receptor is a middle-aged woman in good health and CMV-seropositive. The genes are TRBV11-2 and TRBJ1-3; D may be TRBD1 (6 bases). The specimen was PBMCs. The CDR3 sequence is CASYRGQGLFSGNTIYF. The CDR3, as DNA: TGTGCCAGCTACCGCGGGCAGGGGTTGTTTTCTGGAAACACCATATATTTT.